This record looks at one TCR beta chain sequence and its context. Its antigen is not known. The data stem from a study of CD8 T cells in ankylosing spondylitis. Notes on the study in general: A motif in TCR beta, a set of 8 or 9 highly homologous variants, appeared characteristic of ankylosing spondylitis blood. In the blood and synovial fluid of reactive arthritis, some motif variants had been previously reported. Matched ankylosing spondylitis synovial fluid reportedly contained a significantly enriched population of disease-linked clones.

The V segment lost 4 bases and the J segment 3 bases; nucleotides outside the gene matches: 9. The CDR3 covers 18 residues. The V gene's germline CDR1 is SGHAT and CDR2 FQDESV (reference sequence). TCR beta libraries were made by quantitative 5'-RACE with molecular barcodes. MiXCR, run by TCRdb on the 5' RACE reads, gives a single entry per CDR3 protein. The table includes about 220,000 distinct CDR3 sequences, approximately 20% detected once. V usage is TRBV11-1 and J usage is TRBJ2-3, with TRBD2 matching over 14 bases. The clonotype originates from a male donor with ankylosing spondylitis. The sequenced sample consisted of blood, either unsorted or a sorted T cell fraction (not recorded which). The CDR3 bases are TGTGCCAGCAGCTCCGGGACTAGCGGGAGTGTTGAGACAGATACGCAGTATTTT. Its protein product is CASSSGTSGSVETDTQYF.